The 31 T cell receptor beta chains presented below share a single source sample, sequenced in a study of CD8+ T cells in alopecia areata. The authors extracted RNA and reverse transcribed it into cDNA as the sequencing template. Assay: immunoSEQ multiplex PCR; the TCRdb copy retains only in-frame clones and omits some. Among tens of thousands of clones listed, about three quarters were seen once. As to treatment: oral pan-JAK inhibitor, 5-10 mg twice daily. The material was CD8+ T cells sorted from blood, obtained at week 44, from a patient treated with tofacitinib. These receptors all stem from a human donor with alopecia areata.

This clone occurred a few times. The chain couples TRBV6-5 to TRBJ1-1, with 8 bases that match TRBD1. Trimming took 6 bases from V and 3 from J; bases not matched to a gene: 6. The CDR3 totals 14 residues. Germline V lookup: CDR1 MNHEY, CDR2 SVGAGI. CDR3 nucleotides: TGTGCCAGCAGCCTCCAGGGGGCTTACACTGAAGCTTTCTTT. This translates into CASSLQGAYTEAFF.

To note about this clone: The same CDR3 also results from other DNA sequences found in this sample. The chain recombines TRBV27 with TRBJ2-7; TRBD1 aligns across 8 bases. Germline CDR1 MNHEY, CDR2 SMNVEV (reference sequence). The CDR3 contains 14 residues. V was clipped by 2 bases and J by 2 bases; unmatched bases: 2. In DNA, the CDR3 is TGTGCCAGCAGTTTAGGACAGGGACCCTACGAGCAGTACTTC. Amino acid sequence: CASSLGQGPYEQYF.

V gene TRBV27 combines with J gene TRBJ2-1, with D unclear. The CDR3 runs to 14 residues. With 6 bases removed from V and 3 bases from J, the gap between germline ends came to 12 bases. Germline values: CDR1 MNHEY, CDR2 SMNVEV (reference sequence). Written as DNA, the CDR3 is TGTGCCAGCAGCCCGCCCCCCTTCTACAATGAGCAGTTCTTC. Protein: CASSPPPFYNEQFF.

The V gene is TRBV29-1, the J gene TRBJ1-1; a possible D gene is TRBD1 (5 bases). This CDR3 comprises 14 residues. Germline V CDR1 and CDR2: SQVTM, ANQGSEA. Trimming stripped 2 bases from V and 0 bases from J, with 10 bases between. DNA for the CDR3: TGCAGCGTTGAATCTAGGACACTGAACACTGAAGCTTTCTTT. It translates to CSVESRTLNTEAFF.

The chain carries TRBV4-1 and TRBJ1-2; no clear D. Trimming left V 1 base short and J 4 bases short, with 10 bases between. The CDR3 totals 14 residues. Germline-derived CDR1 and CDR2 are MGHRA and YSYEKL. CDR3 in DNA: TGCGCCAGCAGCCAAGGGATCGAAAGCTATGGCTACACCTTC. This codes for CASSQGIESYGYTF.

The J gene is TRBJ1-5, the V gene TRBV28, with 9 bases aligning to TRBD1. The CDR3 extends over 16 amino acids. V was pared by 7 bases and J by 4 bases, with 11 bases of the junction left unmatched. Germline CDR1 is MDHEN and CDR2 is SYDVKM. Written as DNA, the CDR3 is TGTGCCAGCAACCCCCCGACCGGGACAGGGAATCAGCCCCAGCATTTT. Amino acid sequence: CASNPPTGTGNQPQHF.

CDR3 region: CASSPALAGQIPNEQFF. Here the CDR3 DNA reads TGCGCCAGCAGCCCCGCCCTAGCGGGCCAAATCCCCAATGAGCAGTTCTTC. The rearrangement joins TRBV4-3 to TRBJ2-1, with 8 bases fitting TRBD2. Germline V CDR1 and CDR2: LGHNA, YSLEER. This CDR3 region has 17 residues. Trimming removed 4 bases from V and 6 bases from J; junction bases left unmatched: 14.

V and J are TRBV29-1 and TRBJ2-1; D is perhaps TRBD1 or TRBD2 (5 bases each). Germline V gene data show CDR1 as SQVTM and CDR2 as ANQGSEA. CDR3 length: 15 residues. The germline V and J ends were trimmed by 3 bases and 2 bases, with 14 bases remaining between them. This CDR3 reads CSVDGLGETYNEQFF. The CDR3, as DNA: TGCAGCGTTGACGGTTTGGGGGAAACCTACAATGAGCAGTTCTTC.

This clone was counted between two and nine times. The CDR3 DNA follows: TGTGCCAGCAGCTTATCGGCTAGCGGGCGAAACAATGAGCAGTTCTTC. Protein: CASSLSASGRNNEQFF. The chain employs TRBV11-2 and TRBJ2-1, with 8 positions matching TRBD2. The CDR3 is made up of 16 amino acids. Germline loops: CDR1 SGHAT, CDR2 FQNNGV. V was pared by 2 bases and J by 5 bases, with 8 bases of the junction left unmatched.

The chain has TRBV7-9 and TRBJ1-2, with D possibly TRBD1 on 6 matching bases. CDR3 length equals 14 residues. Germline V CDR1 and CDR2: SEHNR, FQNEAQ (reference sequence). The V gene lost 3 bases and the J gene lost 7 bases, with 15 bases spanning the gap. CDR3 nucleotide sequence: TGTGCCAGCAGCTTGGGGCAGGGGAGCAGTGGCTACACCTTC. This sequence encodes CASSLGQGSSGYTF.

This clone was seen once. V and J are TRBV18 and TRBJ1-5; the D is unclear. The ends were cut back, 3 bases at V and 2 bases at J, with 11 bases in the middle. The CDR3 has 15 amino acids. The germline gives CDR1 KGHSH, CDR2 LQKENI. CDR3 nucleotides: TGTGCCAGCTCACCTGAGGCCTGGGGCAATCAGCCCCAGCATTTT. Translated, it gives CASSPEAWGNQPQHF.

V and J are TRBV13 and TRBJ1-2, with 9 bases matching TRBD1. Per the germline V gene, CDR1 is PRHDT and CDR2 is FYEKMQ (reference sequence). This CDR3 region has 18 residues. Losses at the gene ends were 5 bases for V and 11 bases for J; bases not matched to a gene: 24. Here the CDR3 DNA reads TGTGCCAGCAGCCCATCGCCAGGGTCGGGACAGGGTTACAAATTTTACACCTTC. Translation: CASSPSPGSGQGYKFYTF.

This clone appeared a single time. This chain joins TRBV2 and TRBJ2-3; no clear D. The CDR3 is 10 residues long. Trimming stripped 6 bases from V and 6 bases from J, with 4 bases between. Per germline, CDR1 SNHLY and CDR2 FYNNEI. This chain's CDR3 is CASRGDTQYF. The DNA for the CDR3 is TGTGCCAGCAGGGGGGATACGCAGTATTTT.

This clone was picked up one time. V and J are TRBV11-2 and TRBJ1-1, with no clear D. Looked up from germline, CDR1 is SGHAT and CDR2 is FQNNGV. The CDR3 extends over 11 amino acids. V lost 2 bases and J lost 7, with 5 bases in between. CDR3 DNA sequence: TGTGCCAGCAGCTTAACGAGTGAAGCTTTCTTT. Translation gives CASSLTSEAFF.

This chain links TRBV30 with TRBJ2-1, with TRBD1 identical over 12 bases. The CDR3 totals 15 residues. Germline V gene lookup returns CDR1 GTSNPN and CDR2 SVGIG (reference sequence). V was pared by 3 bases and J by 8 bases, with 8 bases of the junction left unmatched. The CDR3 loop reads CAWRGQGAVADEQFF. The CDR3 nucleotides read TGTGCCTGGAGGGGACAGGGGGCAGTGGCCGATGAGCAGTTCTTC.

The chain recombines TRBV7-2 with TRBJ2-2; 12 bases line up with TRBD2. CDR3 length equals 15 residues. Germline CDR1 and CDR2: SGHTA and FQGNSA. V dropped 2 bases and J dropped 6; count of bases not matched to a gene: 1. The CDR3 region has the DNA TGTGCCAGCAGCTTAAGGACTAGCGGGGCCGGGGAGCTGTTTTTT. The encoded protein is CASSLRTSGAGELFF.

The chain uses TRBV7-2 and TRBJ1-1; D unclear. CDR1 and CDR2 from the germline V gene are SGHTA and FQGNSA. Deletions cut 1 base from V and 1 base from J, with 4 bases between. CDR3 size: 13 residues. DNA for the CDR3: TGTGCCAGCAGCTTAGATAAGAACACTGAAGCTTTCTTT. Protein product: CASSLDKNTEAFF.

This sequence joins TRBV11-2 and TRBJ2-7; tentatively, D is TRBD2 (5 bases). Germline-derived CDR1 and CDR2 are SGHAT and FQNNGV. The CDR3 spans 13 residues. Trimming stripped 3 bases from V and 4 bases from J, with 10 bases between. The CDR3 DNA reads as TGTGCCAGCAGCTTGGAGGCTCCATACGAGCAGTACTTC. The encoded protein is CASSLEAPYEQYF.

The chain links TRBV13 to TRBJ1-1; no clear D. Trimming stripped 6 bases from V and 7 bases from J, with 18 bases between. Germline-derived CDR1 and CDR2 are PRHDT and FYEKMQ (reference sequence). This CDR3 is 14 amino acids long. The DNA of the CDR3 is TGTGCCAGCAGTGGGGTCGAACAGAATGATGAAGCTTTCTTT. The encoded protein is CASSGVEQNDEAFF.

CDR3 residues: CSVVTTTSYTQYF. The CDR3 nucleotides are TGCAGCGTTGTAACAACGACCTCATATACGCAGTATTTT. This chain joins TRBV29-1 and TRBJ2-3; the D is unclear. This CDR3 comprises 13 residues. Trimming removed 4 bases at V and 7 bases at J, with 15 bases between. Germline values: CDR1 SQVTM, CDR2 ANQGSEA.

The chain has TRBV16 and TRBJ1-4, with D perhaps TRBD1 (5 bases). Germline CDR1 is KGHSY and CDR2 is FQNENV. CDR3 length: 14 amino acids. Deletions cut 0 bases from V and 7 bases from J, with 9 bases between. The CDR3 nucleotides read TGTGCCAGCAGCCAATCTGGAGGGACTGAAAAACTGTTTTTT. Residues: CASSQSGGTEKLFF. The full variable domain, rest sourced from reference TRBV16 and TRBJ1-4, is GEEVAQTPKHLVRGEGQKAKLYCAPIKGHSYVFWYQQVLKNEFKFLISFQNENVFDETGMPKERFSAKCLPNSPCSLEIQATKLEDSAVYFCASSQSGGTEKLFFGSGTQLSVL.

This rearrangement joins TRBV4-3 to TRBJ2-1; D is ambiguous. V was cut by 0 bases and J by 7 bases, with 13 bases left in between. The CDR3 contains 15 residues. Germline V gives CDR1 LGHNA, CDR2 YSLEER. This CDR3 is CASSQDAEEENEQFF. The CDR3 coding sequence is TGCGCCAGCAGCCAAGACGCGGAAGAGGAAAATGAGCAGTTCTTC.

The J gene is TRBJ2-1, the V gene TRBV9; D gene ambiguous. Deletions cut 0 bases from V and 5 bases from J, with 6 bases between. Germline-derived CDR1 and CDR2 are SGDLS and YYNGEE. The length of the CDR3 is 13 residues. Written as DNA, the CDR3 is TGTGCCAGCAGCGTAGCGAACAACAATGAGCAGTTCTTC. The encoded protein is CASSVANNNEQFF.

The CDR3 bases are TGTGCCAGCAGTGACAGAGACCCGGGGATGCTGGCCCAGCATTTT. Translating it yields CASSDRDPGMLAQHF. The J gene is TRBJ1-5, the V gene TRBV25-1; D call uncertain. Germline V gene data show CDR1 as MGHDK and CDR2 as SYGVNS. This CDR3 has 15 residues. The V gene lost 3 bases and the J gene lost 11 bases, with 20 bases spanning the gap. Based on the CDR3 plus reference TRBV25-1 and TRBJ1-5, the full variable domain is EADIYQTPRYLVIGTGKKITLECSQTMGHDKMYWYQQDPGMELHLIHYSYGVNSTEKGDLSSESTVSRIRTEHFPLTLESARPSHTSQYLCASSDRDPGMLAQHFGDGTRLSIL.

This clone was recorded only once. The CDR3 reads CASSAGIGSPLHF. The CDR3, as DNA: TGTGCCAGCAGCGCGGGCATTGGGTCACCCCTCCACTTT. The chain is built from TRBV7-3 and TRBJ1-6, with unresolved D. The CDR3 consists of 13 residues. CDR1 is SGHTA and CDR2 is FQGTGA in the germline V gene. V was shortened by 5 bases and J by 10 bases, with 12 bases between the two germline ends.

V usage is TRBV7-2 and J usage is TRBJ1-1, with 7 positions matching TRBD1. CDR1 and CDR2 (germline): SGHTA, FQGNSA. CDR3 size: 16 residues. V lost 5 bases and J lost 0; bases outside the gene matches: 9. CDR3 sequence: CASSVYRDSLNTEAFF. The CDR3 nucleotides read TGTGCCAGCAGCGTTTACAGGGACAGCTTGAACACTGAAGCTTTCTTT.

The genes are TRBV9 and TRBJ2-2, with 9 bases matching TRBD1. Germline V gene lookup returns CDR1 SGDLS and CDR2 YYNGEE. V was clipped by 3 bases and J by 3 bases; unmatched bases: 0. This CDR3 has 14 residues. The CDR3 spells CASSGTGDTGELFF. Here the CDR3 DNA reads TGTGCCAGCAGCGGGACAGGGGACACCGGGGAGCTGTTTTTT.

V usage is TRBV19 and J usage is TRBJ2-7; the match to TRBD1 covers 9 bases. The germline gives CDR1 LNHDA, CDR2 SQIVND (reference sequence). V lost 5 bases, J lost 3 bases, and 20 bases stayed unmatched. This CDR3 has 19 residues. The CDR3 bases are TGTGCCAGTAGTGCTTCTGGTGTTACTTGGGACAGGGAAGACTACGAGCAGTACTTC. It encodes CASSASGVTWDREDYEQYF.

The V call is TRBV14, the J call TRBJ2-2; D is perhaps TRBD1 (5 bases). CDR1 and CDR2 (germline): SGHDN, FVKESK. With 0 bases removed from V and 3 bases from J, the gap between germline ends came to 11 bases. CDR3 length equals 16 residues. DNA for the CDR3: TGTGCCAGCAGCCAAGATACCAGGGCGGACACCGGGGAGCTGTTTTTT. It is translated as CASSQDTRADTGELFF.

This clone came up a few times. In nucleotides, the CDR3 is TGCGCCAGCAGCCAAATAAGGGAGGGGGACATTCAGTACTTC. Translation gives CASSQIREGDIQYF. The chain couples TRBV4-1 to TRBJ2-4, with TRBD2 as a possible D gene (7 bases). Germline V gene sequence: CDR1 MGHRA, CDR2 YSYEKL. The CDR3 is 14 residues long. V lost 2 bases, J lost 8 bases, and 13 bases lay in between.

The gene calls are TRBV6-5 and TRBJ1-6; D perhaps matches TRBD1 (5 bases). V shed 3 bases and J shed 8 bases, with 17 bases lying between them. This CDR3 has 16 residues. CDR1 and CDR2 from the germline V gene are MNHEY and SVGAGI. CDR3 amino acids: CASSYQLSEGYSPLHF. The CDR3 region has the DNA TGTGCCAGCAGTTATCAATTATCAGAGGGGTATTCACCCCTCCACTTT.